The T cell receptor (beta chain) under discussion was sequenced for a study of molecular identifiers for immune sequencing clone quantification. Whole-study findings and limits: Barcodes shared by identical TCR molecules could lead to underestimated sizes of highly expanded clones.

TCRdb ran MiXCR on the PCR reads and lists one entry per CDR3 protein. Counted here are about 500,000 distinct CDR3 sequences, about 25% occurring once; the ten biggest clones make up under 0.85%. Trimming stripped 0 bases from V and 0 bases from J, with 8 bases between. Looked up from germline, CDR1 is MGHRA and CDR2 is YSYEKL. The CDR3 loop spans 15 amino acids. This clonotype was observed many times. Its matching antigen is unknown. This receptor was obtained from a human donor in good health. Some libraries in this study had Jurkat cell RNA spiked in. The genes are TRBV4-1 and TRBJ1-1; D uncertain. Input material: naive CD8+ T cells from blood, with Jurkat cell RNA spiked in. Subset indicated: FACS-sorted CD8+CD4-CCR7+CD45RA+ naive T cells. The CDR3 loop is CASSQDEGLNTEAFF. CDR3 DNA: TGCGCCAGCAGCCAAGACGAAGGTTTGAACACTGAAGCTTTCTTT.